This TCR beta chain originates from a study of shared clonotypes between healthy human individuals. Findings and limits, study-wide: A generally larger estimated richness was seen in naive subsets than in memory subsets. The sharing of 5% to 6.5% of naive CD4 clonotypes was seen across a few donors.

Profiling relied on immunoSEQ multiplex PCR, and the TCRdb table lists in-frame clones only, not all of them. The profile shows some 1,600,000 clones, around 98% of them singletons. In regard to this clone: Its cognate antigen is unknown.

All of the donors resided in Nashville, Tennessee, and each was a Caucasian adult. Germline assignment: CDR1 SGHKS and CDR2 YYEKEE (reference sequence). Trimming left V 5 bases short and J 7 bases short, with 10 bases between. The CDR3 sequence is 12 residues long. This clonotype originated in a man aged 25-45 years in good health. Sequencing was carried out using naive CD4+ T cells sorted from blood. Sample subset: CD45RA+ positively selected. V is TRBV5-5 and J is TRBJ2-1; D is unresolved. CDR3 residues: CASRSGWNEQFF. Written as DNA, the CDR3 is TGTGCCAGCAGGAGTGGTTGGAATGAGCAGTTCTTC.